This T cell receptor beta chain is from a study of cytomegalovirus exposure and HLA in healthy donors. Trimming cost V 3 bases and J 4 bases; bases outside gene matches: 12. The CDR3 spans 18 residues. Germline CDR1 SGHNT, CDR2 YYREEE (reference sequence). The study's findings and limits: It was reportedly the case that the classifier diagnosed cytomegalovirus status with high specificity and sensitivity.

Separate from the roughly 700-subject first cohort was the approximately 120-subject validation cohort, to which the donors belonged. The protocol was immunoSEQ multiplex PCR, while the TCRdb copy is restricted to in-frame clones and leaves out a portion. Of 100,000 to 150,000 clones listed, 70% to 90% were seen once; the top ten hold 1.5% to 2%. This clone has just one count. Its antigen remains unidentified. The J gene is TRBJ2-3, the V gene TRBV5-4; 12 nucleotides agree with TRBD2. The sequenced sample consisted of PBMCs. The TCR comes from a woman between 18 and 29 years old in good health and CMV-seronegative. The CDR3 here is CASSYGTSGSSWADTQYF. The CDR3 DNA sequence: TGTGCCAGCAGCTATGGGACTAGCGGGTCGTCGTGGGCAGATACGCAGTATTTT.